This T cell receptor (beta chain) was recovered during a study of cytomegalovirus exposure and HLA in healthy donors. Points from the study as a whole: As was reported, the classifier diagnosed cytomegalovirus status with high specificity and sensitivity. In a later analysis, TCR beta V- and J-gene trimming showed a link to a missense DCLRE1C variant. Later work found that TCR association rates differed between HLA loci; DRB1 had the most and HLA-C the fewest.

PCR primers comprised 60 Vbeta and 13 Jbeta primers. Generated by immunoSEQ multiplex PCR, the TCRdb table keeps only in-frame clones and is missing some. The sample consists of about 150,000 clones, about two thirds of them appearing once. This clone occurred a few times. What it recognizes is unknown. V shed 7 bases and J shed 1 base, with 11 bases lying between them. CDR1 is WSHSY, CDR2 SAAADI, per germline. The CDR3 contains 13 residues. This clonotype originated in a man between 25 and 39 years old in good health and CMV-seropositive. V usage is TRBV10-2 and J usage is TRBJ2-7, with D unclear. The sequencing input was PBMCs. The CDR3 loop is CASTSPRSYEQYF. DNA for the CDR3: TGCGCCAGCACCTCGCCTAGATCCTACGAGCAGTACTTC.